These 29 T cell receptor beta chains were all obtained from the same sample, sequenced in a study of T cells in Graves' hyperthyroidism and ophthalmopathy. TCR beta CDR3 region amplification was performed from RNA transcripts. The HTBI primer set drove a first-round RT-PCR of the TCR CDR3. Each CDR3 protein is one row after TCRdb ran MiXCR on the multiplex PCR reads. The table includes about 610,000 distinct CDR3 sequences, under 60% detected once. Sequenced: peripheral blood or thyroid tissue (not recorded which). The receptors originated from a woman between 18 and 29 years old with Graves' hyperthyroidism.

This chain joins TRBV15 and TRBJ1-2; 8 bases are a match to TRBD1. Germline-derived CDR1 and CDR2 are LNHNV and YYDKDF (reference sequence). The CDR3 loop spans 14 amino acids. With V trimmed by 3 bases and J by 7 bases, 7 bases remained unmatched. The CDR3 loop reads CATSSPRTGLGYTF. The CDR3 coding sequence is TGTGCCACCAGCAGCCCCCGGACAGGGCTTGGCTACACCTTC.

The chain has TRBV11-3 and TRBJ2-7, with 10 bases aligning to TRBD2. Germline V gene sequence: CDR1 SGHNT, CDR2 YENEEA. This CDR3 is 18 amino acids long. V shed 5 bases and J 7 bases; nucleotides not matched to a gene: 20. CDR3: CASSGGLAGALRTLEQYF. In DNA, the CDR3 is TGTGCCAGCAGCGGGGGGCTAGCGGGAGCCCTCCGGACCTTGGAGCAGTACTTC.

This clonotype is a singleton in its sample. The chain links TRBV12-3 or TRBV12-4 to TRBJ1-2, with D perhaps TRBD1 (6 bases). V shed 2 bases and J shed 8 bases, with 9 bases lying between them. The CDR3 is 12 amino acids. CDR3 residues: CASSLIGTGYTF. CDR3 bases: TGTGCCAGCAGTTTAATTGGGACAGGCTACACCTTC.

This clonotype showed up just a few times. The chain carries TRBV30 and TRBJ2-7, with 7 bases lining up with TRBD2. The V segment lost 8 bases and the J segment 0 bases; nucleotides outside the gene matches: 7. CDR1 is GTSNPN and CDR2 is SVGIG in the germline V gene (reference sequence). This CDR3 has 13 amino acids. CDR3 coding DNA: TGTGCCCTCGCGCGGGGGAGCTCCTACGAGCAGTACTTC. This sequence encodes CALARGSSYEQYF.

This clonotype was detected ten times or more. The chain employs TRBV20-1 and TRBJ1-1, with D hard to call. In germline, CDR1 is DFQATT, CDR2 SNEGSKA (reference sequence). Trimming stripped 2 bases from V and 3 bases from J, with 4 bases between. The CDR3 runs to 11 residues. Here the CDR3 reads CSARWHTEAFF. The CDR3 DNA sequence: TGCAGTGCTAGATGGCACACTGAAGCTTTCTTT.

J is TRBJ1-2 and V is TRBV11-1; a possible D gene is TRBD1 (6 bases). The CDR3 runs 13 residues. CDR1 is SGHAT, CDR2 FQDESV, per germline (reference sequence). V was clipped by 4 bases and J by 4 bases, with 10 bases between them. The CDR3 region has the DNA TGTGCCAGCAGCTCGCAGGGGATCTATGGCTACACCTTC. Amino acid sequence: CASSSQGIYGYTF.

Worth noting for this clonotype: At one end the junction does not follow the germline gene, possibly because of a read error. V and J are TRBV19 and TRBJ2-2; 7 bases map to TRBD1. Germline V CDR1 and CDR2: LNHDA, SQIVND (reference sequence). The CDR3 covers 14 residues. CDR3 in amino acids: CASMQGANTGELFF. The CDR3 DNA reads TGTGCTAGTATGCAGGGGGCGAACACCGGGGAGCTGTTTTTT.

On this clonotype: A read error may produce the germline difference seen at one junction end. Here the CDR3 reads CVSSQVGQENTEAFF. The CDR3, as DNA: TGTGTCAGCAGCCAAGTAGGACAGGAGAACACTGAAGCTTTCTTT. The rearrangement joins TRBV3-1 to TRBJ1-1; 7 bases are a match to TRBD1. In germline, CDR1 is LGHDT, CDR2 YNNKEL (reference sequence). This CDR3 has 15 amino acids.

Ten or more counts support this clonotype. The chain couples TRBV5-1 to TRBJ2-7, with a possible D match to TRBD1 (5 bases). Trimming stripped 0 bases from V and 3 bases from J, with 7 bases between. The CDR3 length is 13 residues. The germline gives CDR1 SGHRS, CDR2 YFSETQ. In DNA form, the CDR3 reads TGCGCCAGCAGCTTGGAACAGGTCTACGAGCAGTACTTC. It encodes CASSLEQVYEQYF.

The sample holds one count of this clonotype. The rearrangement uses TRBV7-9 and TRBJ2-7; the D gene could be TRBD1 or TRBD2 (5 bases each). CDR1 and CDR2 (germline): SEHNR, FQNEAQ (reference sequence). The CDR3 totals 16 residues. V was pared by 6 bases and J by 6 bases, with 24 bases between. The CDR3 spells CASRYDQGPPYCEQYF. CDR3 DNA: TGTGCCAGCAGGTACGATCAGGGACCTCCTTACTGCGAGCAGTACTTC.

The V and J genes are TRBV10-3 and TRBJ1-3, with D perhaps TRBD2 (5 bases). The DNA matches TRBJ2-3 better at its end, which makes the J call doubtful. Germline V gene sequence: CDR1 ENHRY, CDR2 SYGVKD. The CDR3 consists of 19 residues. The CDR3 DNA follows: TGTGCCATCAGTGAGTCAGGTGTGGGATTAGCGCGATTCACAGATACGCAGTATTTT. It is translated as CAISESGVGLARFTDTQYF.

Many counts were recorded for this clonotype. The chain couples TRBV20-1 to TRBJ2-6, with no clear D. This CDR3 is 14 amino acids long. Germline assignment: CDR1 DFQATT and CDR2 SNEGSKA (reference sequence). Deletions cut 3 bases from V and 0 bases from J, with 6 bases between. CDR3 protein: CSASGSSGANVLTF. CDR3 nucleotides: TGCAGTGCTAGTGGCAGCTCTGGGGCCAACGTCCTGACTTTC.

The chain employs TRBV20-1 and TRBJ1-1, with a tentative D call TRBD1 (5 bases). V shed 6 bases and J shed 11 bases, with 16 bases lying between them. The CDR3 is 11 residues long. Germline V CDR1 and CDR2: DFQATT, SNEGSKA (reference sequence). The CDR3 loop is CSAGPGRIAFF. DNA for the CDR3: TGCAGTGCCGGGCCGGGACGGATCGCTTTCTTT.

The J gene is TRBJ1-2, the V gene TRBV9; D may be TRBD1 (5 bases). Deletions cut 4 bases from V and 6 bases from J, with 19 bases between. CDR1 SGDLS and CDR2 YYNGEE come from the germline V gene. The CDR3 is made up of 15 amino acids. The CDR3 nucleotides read TGTGCCAGCAGCCAAGAACTTATCAGGGATCATGGCTACACCTTC. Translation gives CASSQELIRDHGYTF.

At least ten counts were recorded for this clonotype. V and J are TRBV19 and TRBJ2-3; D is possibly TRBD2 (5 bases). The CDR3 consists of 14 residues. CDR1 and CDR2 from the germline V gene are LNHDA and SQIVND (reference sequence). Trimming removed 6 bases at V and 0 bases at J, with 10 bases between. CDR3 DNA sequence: TGTGCCAGTAGGTTAGCGTCTAGCACAGATACGCAGTATTTT. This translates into CASRLASSTDTQYF.

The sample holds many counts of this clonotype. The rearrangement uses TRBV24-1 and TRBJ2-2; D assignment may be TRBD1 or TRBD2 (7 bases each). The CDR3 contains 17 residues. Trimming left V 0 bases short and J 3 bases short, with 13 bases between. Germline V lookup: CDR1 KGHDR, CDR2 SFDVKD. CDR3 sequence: CATSDLETGRDTGELFF. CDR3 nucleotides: TGTGCCACCAGTGATTTGGAGACAGGGAGGGACACCGGGGAGCTGTTTTTT.

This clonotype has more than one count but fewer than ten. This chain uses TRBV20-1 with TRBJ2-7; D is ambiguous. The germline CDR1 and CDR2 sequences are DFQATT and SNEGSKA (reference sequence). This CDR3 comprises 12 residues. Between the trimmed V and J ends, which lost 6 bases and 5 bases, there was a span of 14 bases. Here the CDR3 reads CSASSLGHEQYF. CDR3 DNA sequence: TGCAGTGCCAGCAGTTTAGGGCACGAGCAGTACTTC.

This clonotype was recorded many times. This CDR3 reads CSARAGYLTGELFF. CDR3 in DNA: TGCAGTGCTAGAGCCGGTTATCTCACCGGGGAGCTGTTTTTT. The rearrangement joins TRBV20-1 to TRBJ2-2; D is ambiguous. The germline V and J ends were trimmed by 1 base and 4 bases, with 10 bases remaining between them. The germline gives CDR1 DFQATT, CDR2 SNEGSKA (reference sequence). This CDR3 has 14 residues.

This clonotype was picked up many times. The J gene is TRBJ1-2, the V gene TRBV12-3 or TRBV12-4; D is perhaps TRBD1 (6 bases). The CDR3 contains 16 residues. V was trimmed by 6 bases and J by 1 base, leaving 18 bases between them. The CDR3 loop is CASSHSRDKLNYGYTF. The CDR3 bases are TGTGCCAGCAGCCATTCAAGGGACAAGCTTAACTATGGCTACACCTTC.

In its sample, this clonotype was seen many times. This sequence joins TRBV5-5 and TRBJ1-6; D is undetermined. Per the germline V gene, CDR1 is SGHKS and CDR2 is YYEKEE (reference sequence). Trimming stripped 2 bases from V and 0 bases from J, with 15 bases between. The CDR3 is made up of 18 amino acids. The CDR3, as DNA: TGTGCCAGCAGCTTTGGGCTGCCGCAGAGCTCCTATAATTCACCCCTCCACTTT. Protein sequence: CASSFGLPQSSYNSPLHF.

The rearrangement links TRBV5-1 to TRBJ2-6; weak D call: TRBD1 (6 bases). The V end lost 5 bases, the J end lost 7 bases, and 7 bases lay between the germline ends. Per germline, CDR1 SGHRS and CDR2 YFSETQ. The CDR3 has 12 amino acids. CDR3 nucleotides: TGCGCCAGCAGACAGGGCGCCAACGTCCTGACTTTC. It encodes CASRQGANVLTF.

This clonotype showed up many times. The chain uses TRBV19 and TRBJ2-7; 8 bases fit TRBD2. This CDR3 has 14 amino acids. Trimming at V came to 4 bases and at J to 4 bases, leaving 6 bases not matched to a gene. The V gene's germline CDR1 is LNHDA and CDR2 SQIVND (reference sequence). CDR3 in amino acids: CASSRDGTSYEQYF. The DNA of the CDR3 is TGTGCCAGTAGTAGAGATGGGACTAGTTACGAGCAGTACTTC.

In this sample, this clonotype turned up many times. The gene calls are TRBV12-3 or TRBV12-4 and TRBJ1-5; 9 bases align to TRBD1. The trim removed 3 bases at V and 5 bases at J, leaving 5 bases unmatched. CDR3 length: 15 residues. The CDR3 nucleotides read TGTGCCAGCAGTTTCGGGACAGGGTCGTATCAGCCCCAGCATTTT. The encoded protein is CASSFGTGSYQPQHF.

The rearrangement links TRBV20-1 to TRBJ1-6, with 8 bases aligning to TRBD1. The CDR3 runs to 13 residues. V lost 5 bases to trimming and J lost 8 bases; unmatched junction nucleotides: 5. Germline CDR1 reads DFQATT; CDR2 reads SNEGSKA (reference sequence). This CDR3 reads CSAQRTGYSPLHF. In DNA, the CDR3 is TGCAGTGCTCAACGGACAGGGTATTCACCCCTCCACTTT.

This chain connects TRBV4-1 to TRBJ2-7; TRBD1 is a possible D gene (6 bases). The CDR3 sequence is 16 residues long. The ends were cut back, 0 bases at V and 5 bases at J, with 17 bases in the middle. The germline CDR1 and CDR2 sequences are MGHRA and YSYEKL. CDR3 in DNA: TGCGCCAGCAGCCAAGATCCCCGGGTTGGGGGCAACGAGCAGTACTTC. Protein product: CASSQDPRVGGNEQYF.

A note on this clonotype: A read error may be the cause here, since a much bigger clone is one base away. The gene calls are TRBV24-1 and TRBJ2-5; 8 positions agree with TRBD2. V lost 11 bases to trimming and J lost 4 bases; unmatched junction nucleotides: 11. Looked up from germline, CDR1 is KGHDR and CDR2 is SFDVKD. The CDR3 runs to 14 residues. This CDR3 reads CASSPRGLAETQYF. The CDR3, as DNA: TGTGCCAGCAGCCCCCGCGGACTAGCAGAGACCCAGTACTTC.

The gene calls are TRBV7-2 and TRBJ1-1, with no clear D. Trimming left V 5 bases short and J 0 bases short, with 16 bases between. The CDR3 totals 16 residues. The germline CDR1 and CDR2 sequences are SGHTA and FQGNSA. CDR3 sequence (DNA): TGTGCCAGCAGCCCCGGGCTGGGGTTGATGAACACTGAAGCTTTCTTT. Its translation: CASSPGLGLMNTEAFF.

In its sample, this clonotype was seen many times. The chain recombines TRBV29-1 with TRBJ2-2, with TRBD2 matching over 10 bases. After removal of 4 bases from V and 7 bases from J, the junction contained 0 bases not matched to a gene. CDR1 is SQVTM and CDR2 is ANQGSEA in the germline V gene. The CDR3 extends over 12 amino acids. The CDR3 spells CSVGLAGGELFF. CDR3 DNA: TGCAGCGTTGGACTAGCGGGCGGGGAGCTGTTTTTT.

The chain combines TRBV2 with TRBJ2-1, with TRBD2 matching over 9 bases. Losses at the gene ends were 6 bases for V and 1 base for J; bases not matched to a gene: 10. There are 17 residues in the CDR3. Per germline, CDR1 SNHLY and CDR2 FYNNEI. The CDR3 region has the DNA TGTGCCAGCAGCGGGCAAGGCGGGAGGGGGTCCTACAATGAGCAGTTCTTC. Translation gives CASSGQGGRGSYNEQFF.